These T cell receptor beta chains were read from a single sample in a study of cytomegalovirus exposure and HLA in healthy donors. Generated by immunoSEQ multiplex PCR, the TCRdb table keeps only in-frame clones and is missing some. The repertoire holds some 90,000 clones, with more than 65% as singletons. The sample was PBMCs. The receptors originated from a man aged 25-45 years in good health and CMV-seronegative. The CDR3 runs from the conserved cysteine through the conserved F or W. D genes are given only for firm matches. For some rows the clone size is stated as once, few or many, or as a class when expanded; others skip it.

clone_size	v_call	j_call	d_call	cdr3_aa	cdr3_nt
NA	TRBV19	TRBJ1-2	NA	CASSTKLQVRDGYTF	TGTGCCAGTAGTACAAAATTACAGGTCCGAGATGGCTACACCTTC
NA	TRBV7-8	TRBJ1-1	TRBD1	CASSLDRGDTEAFF	TGTGCCAGCAGCTTAGACAGGGGGGACACTGAAGCTTTCTTT
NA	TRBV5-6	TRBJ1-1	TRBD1	CASIPLRGTGLNTEAFF	TGTGCCAGCATCCCCCTTCGTGGGACAGGGTTGAACACTGAAGCTTTCTTT
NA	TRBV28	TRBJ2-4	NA	CASNNLMGQATKNIQYF	TGTGCCAGCAACAATCTCATGGGCCAAGCTACCAAAAACATTCAGTACTTC
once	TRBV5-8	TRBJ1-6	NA	CASSLIGYNSPLHF	TGTGCCAGCAGCTTGATCGGCTATAATTCACCCCTCCACTTT
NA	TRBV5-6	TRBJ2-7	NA	CASSQGGTYEQYF	TGTGCCAGCAGCCAGGGGGGAACCTACGAGCAGTACTTC
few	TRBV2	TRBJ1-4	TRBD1	CASTLQGARDEKLFF	TGTGCCAGCACCTTACAGGGGGCAAGGGATGAAAAACTGTTTTTT
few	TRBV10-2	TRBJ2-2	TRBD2	CASSLSSGPLNTGELFF	TGCGCCAGCAGTCTGAGTAGCGGGCCCTTAAACACCGGGGAGCTGTTTTTT
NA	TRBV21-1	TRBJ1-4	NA	CASSKVYRSAGSRSNEKLFF	TGTGCCAGCAGCAAAGTCTACAGGTCGGCCGGATCACGCTCTAATGAAAAACTGTTTTTT
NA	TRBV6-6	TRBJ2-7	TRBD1	CASSYSIGDRAGEQYF	TGTGCCAGCAGTTACTCGATAGGAGACAGGGCTGGCGAGCAGTACTTC
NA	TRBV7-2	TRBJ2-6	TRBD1	CASRSGGSGANVLTF	TGTGCCAGCAGATCAGGGGGTTCTGGGGCCAACGTCCTGACTTTC
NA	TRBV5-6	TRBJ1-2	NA	CASSLGAPRYGYTF	TGTGCCAGCAGCTTAGGGGCACCCCGATATGGCTACACCTTC
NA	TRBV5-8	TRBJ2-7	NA	CASSLFPRDLGQQYF	TGTGCCAGCAGCTTGTTCCCCCGGGATCTTGGCCAGCAGTACTTC
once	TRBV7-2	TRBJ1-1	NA	CASSLRSGKNTEAFF	TGTGCCAGCAGCTTACGGTCGGGGAAGAACACTGAAGCTTTCTTT
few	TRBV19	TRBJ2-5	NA	CASSIDRGETQYF	TGTGCCAGTAGTATAGACAGGGGAGAGACCCAGTACTTC
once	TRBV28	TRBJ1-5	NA	CASSLYSSQKYNQPQHF	TGTGCCAGCAGTTTATATAGTAGCCAGAAATACAATCAGCCCCAGCATTTT
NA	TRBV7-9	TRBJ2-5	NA	CASSPLTSGETQYF	TGTGCCAGCAGCCCGTTGACCTCGGGGGAGACCCAGTACTTC
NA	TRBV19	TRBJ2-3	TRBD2	CASKDLAGGTDTQYF	TGTGCCAGTAAGGATCTAGCGGGGGGCACAGATACGCAGTATTTT
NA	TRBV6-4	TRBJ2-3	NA	CASSDRGGTDTQYF	TGTGCCAGCAGTGACAGGGGCGGCACAGATACGCAGTATTTT
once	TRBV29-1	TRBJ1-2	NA	CSVDSREFYGYTF	TGCAGCGTTGACAGCAGGGAATTTTATGGCTACACCTTC
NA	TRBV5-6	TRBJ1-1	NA	CSSSLGGDTEAFF	TGTTCCAGCAGCTTGGGGGGAGACACTGAAGCTTTCTTT
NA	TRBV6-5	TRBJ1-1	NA	CASSYSLPTEAFF	TGTGCCAGCAGTTATTCCCTTCCCACTGAAGCTTTCTTT
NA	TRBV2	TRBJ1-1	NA	CASRAPGSRSSTEAFF	TGTGCCAGCAGGGCCCCCGGGAGCCGTAGTAGCACTGAAGCTTTCTTT
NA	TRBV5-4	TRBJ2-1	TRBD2	CASTWGMGGGSHYNEQFF	TGTGCCAGCACATGGGGTATGGGCGGGGGATCCCACTACAATGAGCAGTTCTTC
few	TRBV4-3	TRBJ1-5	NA	CASSQEATANQPQHF	TGCGCCAGCAGCCAAGAGGCTACAGCAAATCAGCCCCAGCATTTT
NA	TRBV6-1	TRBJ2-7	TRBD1	CASSEGQGGYEQYF	TGTGCCAGCAGTGAGGGACAGGGAGGTTACGAGCAGTACTTC
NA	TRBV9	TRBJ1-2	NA	CASSVARQDYGYTF	TGTGCCAGCAGCGTAGCTCGACAAGACTATGGCTACACCTTC
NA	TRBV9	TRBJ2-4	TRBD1	CASSVGVGDRLKNIQYF	TGTGCCAGCAGCGTCGGAGTAGGGGACAGACTTAAAAACATTCAGTACTTC
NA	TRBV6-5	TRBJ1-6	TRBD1	CASSTGQGAHSPLHF	TGTGCCAGCAGTACGGGACAGGGGGCCCATTCACCCCTCCACTTT
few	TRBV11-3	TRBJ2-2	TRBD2	CASSLILAGGELFF	TGTGCCAGCAGCTTAATACTAGCGGGCGGTGAGCTGTTTTTT
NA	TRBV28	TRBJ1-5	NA	CASSLYWQGNAQPQHF	TGTGCCAGCAGTTTATATTGGCAGGGGAACGCTCAGCCCCAGCATTTT
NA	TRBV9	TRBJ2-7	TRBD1	CASSVAGGWSYEQYF	TGTGCCAGCAGCGTAGCAGGGGGCTGGTCCTACGAGCAGTACTTC
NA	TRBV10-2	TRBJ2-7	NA	CASSPGTTLLTYYYEQYF	TGCGCCAGCAGTCCCGGGACAACCCTCCTGACTTATTACTACGAGCAGTACTTC
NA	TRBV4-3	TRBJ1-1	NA	CASSRGYRDPATEAFF	TGCGCCAGCTCGAGGGGCTACAGGGATCCAGCCACTGAAGCTTTCTTT
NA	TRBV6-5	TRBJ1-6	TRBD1	CASRSGQFNSPLHF	TGTGCCAGCAGGTCGGGACAGTTTAATTCACCCCTCCACTTT
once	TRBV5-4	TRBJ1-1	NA	CASSLGFRGSVTEAFF	TGTGCCAGCAGCTTGGGGTTTAGGGGGTCGGTGACTGAAGCTTTCTTT
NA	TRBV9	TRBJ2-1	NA	CASSRLANRVNEQFF	TGTGCCAGCAGCCGCCTAGCAAATAGGGTCAATGAGCAGTTCTTC
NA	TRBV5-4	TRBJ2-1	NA	CASSRGWSVGGEQFF	TGTGCCAGCAGCCGCGGATGGAGTGTCGGGGGTGAGCAGTTCTTC
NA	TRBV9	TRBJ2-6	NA	CASSVEGNSGANVLTF	TGTGCCAGCAGCGTAGAGGGGAACTCTGGGGCCAACGTCCTGACTTTC
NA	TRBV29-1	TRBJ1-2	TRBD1	CSDRTGGGRYTF	TGCAGCGACCGGACAGGGGGAGGGCGCTACACCTTC
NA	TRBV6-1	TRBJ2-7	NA	CASSELVHYEQYF	TGTGCCAGCAGTGAATTGGTCCACTACGAGCAGTACTTC
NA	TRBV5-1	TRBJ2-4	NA	CASSSPEDGLAKNIQYF	TGCGCCAGCAGTTCTCCGGAGGACGGGCTAGCCAAAAACATTCAGTACTTC